This TCR beta chain appears in the sequencing data of a study of T cells expressing NK-cell markers. Study conclusions and caveats: Dominant NKG2C+ clonotypes made up about 1.0-7.5% of CD8+ T cells in a handful of donors.

5'RACE template switching with UMIs produced the TCR beta cDNA. No DNA is given; TCRdb re-called the 5' RACE reads and lists each CDR3 protein once. The repertoire table contains 550,000 or so distinct CDR3 sequences. For this clonotype: Its specificity is unknown.

The clonotype comes from a man younger than 35 in good health. Sequencing used blood T cells: a sorted CD56 or NKG2C T cell subset, CD4+ or CD8+ T cells, or bulk PBMC T cells (not recorded which).

CDR3 region: CSARDPQREGRKTYNEQFF. This rearrangement joins TRBV20-1 to TRBJ2-1; lacking DNA, the TRBD2 call made by TCRdb goes unchecked. Germline values: CDR1 DFQATT, CDR2 SNEGSKA (reference sequence). This CDR3 region has 19 residues.